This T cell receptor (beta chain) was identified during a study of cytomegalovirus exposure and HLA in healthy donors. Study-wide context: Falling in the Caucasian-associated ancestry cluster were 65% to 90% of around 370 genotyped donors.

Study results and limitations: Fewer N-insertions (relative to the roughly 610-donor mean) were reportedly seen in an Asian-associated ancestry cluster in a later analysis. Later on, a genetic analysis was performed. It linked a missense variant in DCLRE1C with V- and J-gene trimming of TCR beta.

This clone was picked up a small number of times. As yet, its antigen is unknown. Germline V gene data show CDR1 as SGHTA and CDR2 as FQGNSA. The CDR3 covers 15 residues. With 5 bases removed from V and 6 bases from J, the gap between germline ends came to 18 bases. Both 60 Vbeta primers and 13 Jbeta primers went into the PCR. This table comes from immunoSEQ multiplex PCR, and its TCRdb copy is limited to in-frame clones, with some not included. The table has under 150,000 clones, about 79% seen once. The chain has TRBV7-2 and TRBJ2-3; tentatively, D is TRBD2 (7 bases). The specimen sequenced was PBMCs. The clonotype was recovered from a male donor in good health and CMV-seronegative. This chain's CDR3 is CASSLVLARGDTQYF. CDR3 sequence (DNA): TGTGCCAGCAGCCTCGTACTAGCGAGGGGGGATACGCAGTATTTT.